The rows below give T cell receptor beta chains drawn from one sample of a study of OX40 agonist ivuxolimab in advanced cancers. Method: immunoSEQ multiplex PCR; TCRdb's copy keeps in-frame clones and lacks some. The sample records some 66,000 clones, around 83% being singletons. The sequenced sample was CD4+ or CD8+ T cells sorted from blood, obtained in a trial of the OX40 agonist ivuxolimab. The receptor set was obtained from an adult with an advanced solid tumor such as melanoma, head and neck, liver or kidney cancer. Both conserved end residues are part of each CDR3. D genes are given only for firm matches. Only part of the rows carry a size: once, few, many, or a class if the clone is expanded.

CDR3aa: CASSLELAETQYF
CDR3nt: TGTGCCAGCAGCTTAGAACTAGCGGAGACCCAGTACTTC
v_gene: TRBV7-8
j_gene: TRBJ2-5
abundance: -
d_gene: TRBD2

CDR3aa: CASKLYEQFF
CDR3nt: TGTGCCAGCAAGCTGTATGAGCAGTTCTTC
v_gene: TRBV28
j_gene: TRBJ2-1
abundance: -
d_gene: -

CDR3aa: CASSLGTQKNTEAFF
CDR3nt: TGTGCCAGCAGCCTGGGGACGCAGAAGAACACTGAAGCTTTCTTT
v_gene: TRBV7-9
j_gene: TRBJ1-1
abundance: -
d_gene: -

CDR3aa: CASRGYGTGDNEQFF
CDR3nt: TGTGCCAGCAGAGGTTACGGGACAGGGGACAATGAGCAGTTCTTC
v_gene: TRBV6-1
j_gene: TRBJ2-1
abundance: -
d_gene: TRBD1

CDR3aa: CAVRGGYRVEQYF
CDR3nt: TGTGCCGTCCGAGGGGGCTATCGTGTCGAGCAGTACTTC
v_gene: TRBV27
j_gene: TRBJ2-7
abundance: once
d_gene: TRBD1

CDR3aa: CASSVVVLKANEKLFF
CDR3nt: TGTGCCAGCAGCGTAGTAGTTCTCAAAGCGAATGAAAAACTGTTTTTT
v_gene: TRBV9
j_gene: TRBJ1-4
abundance: -
d_gene: -

CDR3aa: CAETTGTYEQYF
CDR3nt: TGTGCCGAGACGACAGGAACCTACGAGCAGTACTTC
v_gene: TRBV6-5
j_gene: TRBJ2-7
abundance: -
d_gene: -

CDR3aa: CASREDGYEQYF
CDR3nt: TGTGCCAGCAGGGAAGACGGCTACGAGCAGTACTTC
v_gene: TRBV6-5
j_gene: TRBJ2-7
abundance: -
d_gene: -

CDR3aa: CASSLGSFGNEQFF
CDR3nt: TGTGCCAGCAGCTTAGGGTCTTTTGGCAATGAGCAGTTCTTC
v_gene: TRBV7-7
j_gene: TRBJ2-1
abundance: -
d_gene: -

CDR3aa: CASSTPRRPGDTDTQYF
CDR3nt: TGTGCCAGCAGCACTCCCCGGCGACCTGGGGACACAGATACGCAGTATTTT
v_gene: TRBV21-1
j_gene: TRBJ2-3
abundance: -
d_gene: -

CDR3aa: CASSLASGASYEQYF
CDR3nt: TGTGCCAGCAGTTTAGCGTCGGGAGCCTCCTACGAGCAGTACTTC
v_gene: TRBV28
j_gene: TRBJ2-7
abundance: -
d_gene: -

CDR3aa: CASSELMENTEAFF
CDR3nt: TGCGCCAGCAGTGAGCTTATGGAGAACACTGAAGCTTTCTTT
v_gene: TRBV10-1
j_gene: TRBJ1-1
abundance: -
d_gene: -

CDR3aa: CASSLGLAGGNEQFF
CDR3nt: TGTGCCAGTAGTTTGGGACTAGCGGGAGGGAATGAGCAGTTCTTC
v_gene: TRBV19
j_gene: TRBJ2-1
abundance: -
d_gene: TRBD2